This TCR beta chain is drawn from a study of T cell responses to AZD1222 COVID-19 vaccine. Second-dose timings of about 4 or about 12 weeks were pooled. Measured with immunoSEQ multiplex PCR; TCRdb has only the in-frame clones, and not every one. The table has more than 95,000 clones, more than 80% seen once. In germline, CDR1 is LGHNA, CDR2 YSLEER. CDR3 length: 15 residues. Trimming pared 1 base from V and 0 bases from J, leaving 9 bases between. This sequence was found in an adult who received the AZD1222 COVID-19 vaccine. The sample in question was peripheral blood, obtained 28 days after the second AZD1222 dose. The chain uses TRBV4-3 and TRBJ1-2; D might be TRBD1 (5 bases). The CDR3 nucleotides read TGCGCCAGCAGCCAAGCGGACAATTCTAACTATGGCTACACCTTC. It translates to CASSQADNSNYGYTF.